These 29 T cell receptor beta chains originate from one sample sequenced in a study of T cell changes during pregnancy in multiple sclerosis. Sequencing used immunoSEQ multiplex PCR; TCRdb keeps in-frame clones, though not all of them. The table records around 100,000 clones, roughly 92% of them present only once. The sample consisted of peripheral blood, taken in the third trimester of pregnancy. These receptor sequences come from a female donor with multiple sclerosis, enrolled in a pregnancy study.

This clone appeared once. The rearrangement joins TRBV7-3 to TRBJ1-5, with TRBD1 identical over 9 bases. The ends lost 3 bases at V and 5 bases at J; junction bases unmatched: 2. CDR3 length: 14 residues. Germline CDR1 reads SGHTA; CDR2 reads FQGTGA. CDR3 sequence: CASSLRQGDQPQHF. The CDR3 nucleotides are TGTGCCAGCAGCTTGAGACAGGGGGATCAGCCCCAGCATTTT. The variable domain in full, completed from reference TRBV7-3 and TRBJ1-5, reads GAGVSQTPSNKVTEKGKYVELRCDPISGHTALYWYRQSLGQGPEFLIYFQGTGAADDSGLPNDRFFAVRPEGSVSTLKIQRTERGDSAVYLCASSLRQGDQPQHFGDGTRLSIL.

The chain recombines TRBV18 with TRBJ2-7, with 8 bases aligning to TRBD2. Germline CDR1 reads KGHSH; CDR2 reads LQKENI. This CDR3 is built from 19 residues. V was pared by 2 bases and J by 2 bases, with 17 bases of the junction left unmatched. CDR3 in DNA: TGTGCCAGCTCACCAAAGGCCGGCCCGGGGACTAGTTTCGCCTACGAGCAGTACTTC. It specifies CASSPKAGPGTSFAYEQYF.

For this clone: This CDR3 is also generated by other DNA sequences in the sample. This sequence joins TRBV5-1 and TRBJ1-2, with TRBD1 matching over 7 bases. The germline gives CDR1 SGHRS, CDR2 YFSETQ. The CDR3 spans 13 residues. V gave up 0 bases and J gave up 8 bases; unmatched junction bases: 4. DNA of the CDR3: TGCGCCAGCAGCTTGGGACAGGGCGGGGGCTACACCTTC. This translates into CASSLGQGGGYTF.

The chain couples TRBV7-3 to TRBJ2-5; possibly TRBD1 for D (6 bases). Germline CDR1 reads SGHTA; CDR2 reads FQGTGA. The CDR3 extends over 14 amino acids. The V and J ends lost 2 bases and 1 base respectively, with 8 bases between them. The CDR3 region has the DNA TGTGCCAGCAGCTTAGGGGGCAGCCAAGAGACCCAGTACTTC. Translating it yields CASSLGGSQETQYF.

The rearrangement joins TRBV19 to TRBJ1-1; 7 bases match TRBD1. The CDR3 length is 17 residues. Germline V gene data show CDR1 as LNHDA and CDR2 as SQIVND (reference sequence). Trimming removed 2 bases from V and 0 bases from J; junction bases left unmatched: 9. The CDR3 protein is CASSIRGQPSMNTEAFF. The DNA for the CDR3 is TGTGCCAGTAGTATAAGGGGACAGCCTTCTATGAACACTGAAGCTTTCTTT. The full variable domain, rest sourced from reference TRBV19 and TRBJ1-1, is DGGITQSPKYLFRKEGQNVTLSCEQNLNHDAMYWYRQDPGQGLRLIYYSQIVNDFQKGDIAEGYSVSREKKESFPLTVTSAQKNPTAFYLCASSIRGQPSMNTEAFFGQGTRLTVV.

The chain carries TRBV28 and TRBJ1-5; D is perhaps TRBD1 (5 bases). Germline CDR1 MDHEN, CDR2 SYDVKM. The CDR3 extends over 19 amino acids. V lost 4 bases and J 0 bases, leaving 22 bases between the germline ends. As DNA, the CDR3 is TGTGCCAGCAGTTCCTCCACCAGGACAACTATCTATAGCAATCAGCCCCAGCATTTT. Translating gives CASSSSTRTTIYSNQPQHF.

This chain connects TRBV5-1 to TRBJ1-4; D call uncertain. Deletions cut 4 bases from V and 4 bases from J, with 8 bases between. Per germline, CDR1 SGHRS and CDR2 YFSETQ. The CDR3 length is 13 residues. The CDR3 loop reads CASSESLNEKLFF. The CDR3 DNA sequence: TGCGCCAGCAGCGAGAGCCTTAATGAAAAACTGTTTTTT. Filled out from reference TRBV5-1 and TRBJ1-4, the complete variable domain reads KAGVTQTPRYLIKTRGQQVTLSCSPISGHRSVSWYQQTPGQGLQFLFEYFSETQRNKGNFPGRFSGRQFSNSRSEMNVSTLELGDSALYLCASSESLNEKLFFGSGTQLSVL.

The chain combines TRBV6-5 with TRBJ1-2, with D maybe TRBD1 (6 bases). The CDR3 has 14 amino acids. V was shortened by 6 bases and J by 2 bases, with 13 bases between the two germline ends. Germline values: CDR1 MNHEY, CDR2 SVGAGI. CDR3 in amino acids: CASRLVTGNYGYTF. DNA of the CDR3: TGTGCCAGCAGGCTCGTTACAGGGAACTATGGCTACACCTTC.

This clone was seen a single time. The gene calls are TRBV28 and TRBJ2-7, with 12 bases aligning to TRBD2. Germline assignment: CDR1 MDHEN and CDR2 SYDVKM. J was trimmed by 0 bases and V by 3 bases; bases with no gene match: 9. CDR3 size: 18 residues. The CDR3 here is CASSFRLAGGISSYEQYF. The CDR3 nucleotides read TGTGCCAGCAGTTTTAGGCTAGCGGGAGGGATCAGCTCCTACGAGCAGTACTTC.

The chain is built from TRBV15 and TRBJ1-2; TRBD1 aligns across 8 bases. Unmatched junction bases numbered 3, after V lost 3 bases and J lost 0 bases. This CDR3 region has 15 residues. From germline, CDR1 is LNHNV and CDR2 YYDKDF (reference sequence). In nucleotides, the CDR3 is TGTGCCACCAGCAGGAGGACAGGGTCTAACTATGGCTACACCTTC. This gives the protein CATSRRTGSNYGYTF.

The chain joins TRBV9 to TRBJ1-5; 7 positions match TRBD1. This CDR3 region has 14 residues. The J segment lost 1 base and the V segment lost 3 bases, leaving 1 base of the junction unmatched. CDR1 is SGDLS, CDR2 YYNGEE, per germline. The DNA of the CDR3 is TGTGCCAGCAGCGAGGGGGCGAGCAATCAGCCCCAGCATTTT. Its protein is CASSEGASNQPQHF. The complete variable domain, with remaining parts taken from reference TRBV9 and TRBJ1-5, reads DSGVTQTPKHLITATGQRVTLRCSPRSGDLSVYWYQQSLDQGLQFLIQYYNGEERAKGNILERFSAQQFPDLHSELNLSSLELGDSALYFCASSEGASNQPQHFGDGTRLSIL.

The CDR3 spells CASSLGGLEEQYF. CDR3 bases: TGTGCCAGCAGCCTGGGGGGTCTTGAAGAGCAGTACTTC. This rearrangement joins TRBV7-9 to TRBJ2-7; D perhaps matches TRBD2 (6 bases). This CDR3 has 13 amino acids. V was pared by 5 bases and J by 7 bases, with 15 bases between. The germline V gene encodes CDR1 SEHNR and CDR2 FQNEAQ (reference sequence).

The chain has TRBV6-1 and TRBJ2-1; 7 bases map to TRBD1. The germline CDR1 and CDR2 sequences are MNHNS and SASEGT. With V trimmed by 7 bases and J by 2 bases, 2 bases remained unmatched. The CDR3 loop spans 13 amino acids. CDR3 sequence reads: CASTQGAYNEQFF. The CDR3 DNA reads TGTGCCAGCACCCAGGGGGCCTACAATGAGCAGTTCTTC.

The rearrangement links TRBV13 to TRBJ2-7; 7 nucleotides align to TRBD1. The trim removed 5 bases at V and 2 bases at J, leaving 6 bases unmatched. Germline CDR1 and CDR2: PRHDT and FYEKMQ (reference sequence). This CDR3 is built from 14 residues. Written as DNA, the CDR3 is TGTGCCAGCAGCATTCGACAGGGCCCCTACGAGCAGTACTTC. Protein: CASSIRQGPYEQYF.

This chain joins TRBV2 and TRBJ1-5, with 8 nucleotides matching TRBD1. This CDR3 region has 13 residues. J was trimmed by 7 bases and V by 4 bases; bases with no gene match: 3. Germline CDR1 and CDR2: SNHLY and FYNNEI. The CDR3 region is CASSGTGLQPQHF. In DNA, the CDR3 is TGTGCCAGCAGTGGGACAGGGCTACAGCCCCAGCATTTT.

A remark on this clone: Other DNA sequences within the sample encode an identical CDR3. The chain links TRBV2 to TRBJ1-2; D may be TRBD1 (6 bases). V shed 6 bases and J shed 3 bases, with 11 bases lying between them. CDR3 length: 13 residues. Germline CDR1 reads SNHLY; CDR2 reads FYNNEI. CDR3 in DNA: TGTGCCAGCAGCGAACAGGGTGACTATGGCTACACCTTC. Translating it yields CASSEQGDYGYTF.

The chain has TRBV9 and TRBJ1-3; no firm D call. Germline CDR1 SGDLS, CDR2 YYNGEE. Trimming removed 2 bases from V and 3 bases from J, with 6 bases in between. CDR3 length: 13 amino acids. DNA of the CDR3: TGTGCCAGCAGCGTTTTACATGGAAACACCATATATTTT. Its translation: CASSVLHGNTIYF.

CDR3 DNA: TGTGCCAGTAGTATTGTGGGACAGGGAGGCACGGATCAGCCCCAGCATTTT. This encodes CASSIVGQGGTDQPQHF. This sequence joins TRBV19 and TRBJ1-5; 9 nucleotides line up with TRBD1. V shed 3 bases and J 5 bases; nucleotides not matched to a gene: 11. The CDR3 is made up of 17 amino acids. The V gene's germline CDR1 is LNHDA and CDR2 SQIVND (reference sequence).

This chain connects TRBV7-6 to TRBJ2-3; TRBD2 is a possible D gene (5 bases). The V end lost 4 bases, the J end lost 2 bases, and 13 bases lay between the germline ends. This CDR3 comprises 15 residues. Looked up from germline, CDR1 is SGHVS and CDR2 is FNYEAQ. The CDR3 loop is CASSSRSAFTDTQYF. The CDR3 nucleotides read TGTGCCAGCAGCTCTCGTAGCGCTTTCACAGATACGCAGTATTTT.

The chain combines TRBV9 with TRBJ2-5; the match to TRBD1 covers 7 bases. Germline trimming cut 3 bases from V and 7 bases from J; bases unmatched to any gene: 12. CDR1 and CDR2 from the germline V gene are SGDLS and YYNGEE. This CDR3 comprises 15 residues. CDR3 sequence reads: CASSASRGPSGTQYF. CDR3 bases: TGTGCCAGCAGCGCATCTAGGGGGCCCTCGGGGACCCAGTACTTC.

This chain uses TRBV7-9 with TRBJ1-4; a possible D gene is TRBD1 (5 bases). V lost 0 bases and J lost 7, with 12 bases in between. This CDR3 is 15 amino acids long. CDR1 is SEHNR and CDR2 is FQNEAQ in the germline V gene (reference sequence). This CDR3 is CASSLAATAGEKLFF. In DNA, the CDR3 is TGTGCCAGCAGCTTAGCCGCGACAGCAGGTGAAAAACTGTTTTTT.

V gene TRBV29-1 combines with J gene TRBJ2-5, with no clear D. The V end was cut by 8 bases, the J end by 1 base, with 11 bases between. Germline lookup yields CDR1 SQVTM and CDR2 ANQGSEA. This CDR3 contains 12 residues. CDR3 bases: TGCAGCTTCGGTCCATCCCAAGAGACCCAGTACTTC. The encoded protein is CSFGPSQETQYF.

The chain uses TRBV5-6 and TRBJ1-5; D not resolved. This CDR3 has 14 residues. The V end was cut by 3 bases, the J end by 1 base, with 8 bases between. Germline lookup yields CDR1 SGHDT and CDR2 YYEEEE. The DNA of the CDR3 is TGTGCCAGCAGCTCGGGAACGAGCAATCAGCCCCAGCATTTT. Translating it yields CASSSGTSNQPQHF.

The chain joins TRBV28 to TRBJ1-5, with a weak D call TRBD1 (6 bases). V was pared by 6 bases and J by 5 bases, with 14 bases between. The CDR3 spans 14 residues. Germline V gene sequence: CDR1 MDHEN, CDR2 SYDVKM. The CDR3 bases are TGTGCCAGCAGGATAGGACAGACTTATCAGCCCCAGCATTTT. It is translated as CASRIGQTYQPQHF.

The gene calls are TRBV14 and TRBJ1-3, with 7 bases aligning to TRBD1. With V trimmed by 0 bases and J by 0 bases, 14 bases remained unmatched. The CDR3 consists of 20 residues. Germline assignment: CDR1 SGHDN and CDR2 FVKESK. The CDR3 DNA is TGTGCCAGCAGCCAAGAGGGCCCAACAGGGGCTATAAGCTCTGGAAACACCATATATTTT. Translating gives CASSQEGPTGAISSGNTIYF.

The chain is built from TRBV28 and TRBJ2-5, with D maybe TRBD1 (6 bases). Between the trimmed V and J ends, which lost 6 bases and 3 bases, there was a span of 23 bases. This CDR3 comprises 17 residues. The V gene's germline CDR1 is MDHEN and CDR2 SYDVKM. The CDR3 sequence: CASRPKLTGQGKETQYF. CDR3 bases: TGTGCCAGCAGACCAAAACTCACAGGGCAGGGGAAAGAGACCCAGTACTTC. Full variable domain (remainder filled in from reference TRBV28 and TRBJ2-5): DVKVTQSSRYLVKRTGEKVFLECVQDMDHENMFWYRQDPGLGLRLIYFSYDVKMKEKGDIPEGYSVSREKKERFSLILESASTNQTSMYLCASRPKLTGQGKETQYFGPGTRLLVL.

The V gene is TRBV5-1, the J gene TRBJ1-2; 7 bases line up with TRBD1. V shed 0 bases, J shed 5 bases, and the junction held 4 bases outside the gene matches. CDR3 length equals 14 residues. Germline lookup yields CDR1 SGHRS and CDR2 YFSETQ. The CDR3 region has the DNA TGCGCCAGCAGCTTGGGACAGGGAGAATATGGCTACACCTTC. Its protein product is CASSLGQGEYGYTF. Full variable domain (rest looked up from reference TRBV5-1 and TRBJ1-2): KAGVTQTPRYLIKTRGQQVTLSCSPISGHRSVSWYQQTPGQGLQFLFEYFSETQRNKGNFPGRFSGRQFSNSRSEMNVSTLELGDSALYLCASSLGQGEYGYTFGSGTRLTVV.

V gene TRBV9 combines with J gene TRBJ1-3, with a possible D match to TRBD1 (6 bases). The CDR3 extends over 18 amino acids. Trimming shortened V by 1 base and J by 4 bases, and 21 bases separated the two germline ends. The germline V gene has CDR1 SGDLS and CDR2 YYNGEE. The CDR3 reads CASSVLQGGLSTGNTIYF. The CDR3 DNA reads as TGTGCCAGCAGCGTACTACAGGGTGGTCTCAGCACCGGAAACACCATATATTTT. The variable domain in full, completed from reference TRBV9 and TRBJ1-3, reads DSGVTQTPKHLITATGQRVTLRCSPRSGDLSVYWYQQSLDQGLQFLIQYYNGEERAKGNILERFSAQQFPDLHSELNLSSLELGDSALYFCASSVLQGGLSTGNTIYFGEGSWLTVV.

The chain employs TRBV5-1 and TRBJ1-2, with 9 bases fitting TRBD1. V lost 3 bases to trimming and J lost 7 bases; unmatched junction nucleotides: 10. The germline gives CDR1 SGHRS, CDR2 YFSETQ. The CDR3 is 15 amino acids. The CDR3 region is CASSYGTGRVPGYTF. CDR3 DNA: TGCGCCAGCAGCTACGGGACAGGGAGGGTCCCTGGCTACACCTTC. The whole variable domain, filled in from reference TRBV5-1 and TRBJ1-2, reads KAGVTQTPRYLIKTRGQQVTLSCSPISGHRSVSWYQQTPGQGLQFLFEYFSETQRNKGNFPGRFSGRQFSNSRSEMNVSTLELGDSALYLCASSYGTGRVPGYTFGSGTRLTVV.